Listed below are T cell receptor beta chains from one sample, sequenced in a study of OX40 agonist ivuxolimab in advanced cancers. Using immunoSEQ multiplex PCR, the repertoire was profiled, and TCRdb retains in-frame clones only, with some absent. The data hold about 120,000 clones, with around 95% observed a single time. Specimen: CD4+ or CD8+ T cells sorted from blood, collected in a trial of the OX40 agonist ivuxolimab. These receptor sequences come from an adult with an advanced solid tumor such as melanoma, head and neck, liver or kidney cancer. The CDR3 runs from the conserved cysteine through the conserved F or W. Fields, in order: V gene, D gene, J gene, clone size, CDR3 protein, CDR3 DNA. A D gene is named only where the DNA matches it firmly. Clone size, where shown, is once, few, many, or a class for clones that have expanded.

V gene: TRBV28
D gene: .
J gene: TRBJ2-7
clone size: .
CDR3 protein: CASSEGTDAYEQYF
CDR3 DNA: TGTGCCAGCAGTGAGGGGACGGATGCGTACGAGCAGTACTTC

V gene: TRBV30
D gene: .
J gene: TRBJ2-5
clone size: once
CDR3 protein: CAWKTRGYETQYF
CDR3 DNA: TGTGCCTGGAAAACAAGGGGTTACGAGACCCAGTACTTC

V gene: TRBV5-1
D gene: .
J gene: TRBJ2-3
clone size: .
CDR3 protein: CASSLPGTDTQYF
CDR3 DNA: TGCGCCAGCAGCTTGCCCGGCACAGATACGCAGTATTTT

V gene: TRBV5-4
D gene: .
J gene: TRBJ2-3
clone size: .
CDR3 protein: CAGGFAGTRTDTQYF
CDR3 DNA: TGTGCCGGGGGATTCGCGGGGACCCGCACAGATACGCAGTATTTT

V gene: TRBV18
D gene: TRBD1
J gene: TRBJ1-5
clone size: .
CDR3 protein: CASSLQGDNQPQHF
CDR3 DNA: TGTGCCAGCTCACTCCAGGGGGACAATCAGCCCCAGCATTTT

V gene: TRBV11-1
D gene: .
J gene: TRBJ2-1
clone size: .
CDR3 protein: CASSLGGRNEQFF
CDR3 DNA: TGTGCCAGCAGCTTAGGGGGCCGCAATGAGCAGTTCTTC

V gene: TRBV18
D gene: .
J gene: TRBJ1-3
clone size: .
CDR3 protein: CASLLAQDGNTIYF
CDR3 DNA: TGTGCCAGCTTGTTGGCCCAGGATGGAAACACCATATATTTT

V gene: TRBV6-5
D gene: .
J gene: TRBJ2-7
clone size: .
CDR3 protein: CASRDSYEQYF
CDR3 DNA: TGTGCCAGCAGAGACTCCTACGAGCAGTACTTC

V gene: TRBV11-2
D gene: .
J gene: TRBJ1-2
clone size: .
CDR3 protein: CASSPDSFNYGYTF
CDR3 DNA: TGTGCCAGCAGCCCCGACAGTTTCAACTATGGCTACACCTTC

V gene: TRBV5-4
D gene: .
J gene: TRBJ2-5
clone size: .
CDR3 protein: CASSTRANQETQYF
CDR3 DNA: TGTGCCAGCAGCACCAGGGCGAATCAAGAGACCCAGTACTTC

V gene: TRBV10-3
D gene: .
J gene: TRBJ2-7
clone size: .
CDR3 protein: CAISEGGSRYEQYF
CDR3 DNA: TGTGCCATCAGTGAGGGAGGGAGCCGGTACGAGCAGTACTTC

V gene: TRBV9
D gene: .
J gene: TRBJ1-1
clone size: .
CDR3 protein: CASSVGMGGTEAFF
CDR3 DNA: TGTGCCAGCAGCGTAGGAATGGGAGGGACTGAAGCTTTCTTT

V gene: TRBV27
D gene: .
J gene: TRBJ2-2
clone size: .
CDR3 protein: CASRLGQTTGELFF
CDR3 DNA: TGTGCCAGCCGTCTTGGCCAAACCACCGGGGAGCTGTTTTTT

V gene: TRBV9
D gene: TRBD1
J gene: TRBJ2-1
clone size: .
CDR3 protein: CASSRQGWDNEQFF
CDR3 DNA: TGTGCCAGCAGCCGACAGGGGTGGGACAATGAGCAGTTCTTC

V gene: TRBV2
D gene: .
J gene: TRBJ2-1
clone size: .
CDR3 protein: CASSRGGRVSYNEQFF
CDR3 DNA: TGTGCCAGCAGTAGGGGGGGAAGGGTCTCCTACAATGAGCAGTTCTTC

V gene: TRBV28
D gene: .
J gene: TRBJ2-2
clone size: .
CDR3 protein: CASRERTGELFF
CDR3 DNA: TGTGCCAGCAGAGAAAGGACCGGGGAGCTGTTTTTT